Below are 6 T cell receptor beta chains sequenced from a single sample in a study of response to subunit inactivated influenza vaccine. TCRdb called the RT-PCR reads again in MiXCR, with one record for every CDR3 protein. Among fewer than 600,000 distinct CDR3 sequences listed, approximately 7.2% were seen once. The starting material was PBMCs from blood, obtained less than 30 months after vaccination. These receptors all stem from a man aged 45 to 70 who received an inactivated influenza vaccine.

This clonotype was detected a few times. The CDR3 coding sequence is TGTGCCAGCAGCCCCATCTCGGGGCCCGCCGGGGAGCTGTTTTTT. Translated: CASSPISGPAGELFF. This chain joins TRBV11-2 and TRBJ2-2, with D perhaps assigned TRBD1 or TRBD2 (5 bases each). The CDR3 extends over 15 amino acids. The germline V gene encodes CDR1 SGHAT and CDR2 FQNNGV. The V gene lost 5 bases and the J gene lost 6 bases, with 16 bases spanning the gap.

The CDR3 sequence is CASSQGTTGLSGSAGANVLTF. CDR3 DNA sequence: TGTGCCAGCAGCCAAGGAACAACCGGATTGAGTGGAAGCGCTGGGGCCAACGTCCTGACTTTC. V is TRBV4-2 and J is TRBJ2-6; D unclear. CDR1 is LGHNA, CDR2 YNFKEQ, per germline. V lost 1 base, J lost 2 bases, and 24 bases lay in between. This CDR3 has 21 residues.

The rearrangement links TRBV6-1 to TRBJ2-2, with 10 bases identical to TRBD2. V shed 6 bases and J 1 base; nucleotides not matched to a gene: 5. CDR1 and CDR2 (germline): MNHNS, SASEGT. This CDR3 has 16 amino acids. Written as DNA, the CDR3 is TGTGCCAGCAGGATCCTAGCGGGGGTGAACACCGGGGAGCTGTTTTTT. This translates into CASRILAGVNTGELFF.

The rearrangement joins TRBV7-2 to TRBJ1-1, with D possibly TRBD1 on 6 matching bases. The germline V gene has CDR1 SGHTA and CDR2 FQGNSA. Trimming left V 2 bases short and J 2 bases short, with 12 bases between. CDR3 length equals 15 residues. This CDR3 reads CASSLLPGTNTEAFF. The CDR3 DNA is TGTGCCAGCAGCTTACTGCCTGGGACAAACACTGAAGCTTTCTTT.

This clonotype was observed a handful of times. The V gene is TRBV5-1, the J gene TRBJ2-5; D may be TRBD1 (6 bases). CDR1 and CDR2 (germline): SGHRS, YFSETQ. The V gene lost 7 bases and the J gene lost 5 bases, with 21 bases spanning the gap. The length of the CDR3 is 15 residues. The CDR3 loop reads CASGPTLQGPETQYF. The CDR3 nucleotides are TGCGCCAGCGGGCCTACCCTACAGGGCCCGGAGACCCAGTACTTC.

This clonotype has a count of ten or more. The CDR3 spells CASSRTEIDTGELFF. The CDR3 nucleotides read TGCGCCAGCAGCCGCACGGAGATAGACACCGGGGAGCTGTTTTTT. The rearrangement links TRBV5-1 to TRBJ2-2; D gene unclear. In germline, CDR1 is SGHRS, CDR2 YFSETQ. CDR3 size: 15 residues. V was trimmed by 4 bases and J by 3 bases, leaving 13 bases between them.